This T cell receptor beta chain emerged from a study of blood T cell repertoires in COVID-19. Only in-frame clones appear in the TCRdb table, and some are missing; sequencing was by immunoSEQ multiplex PCR. The sample includes roughly 500,000 clones, 89% of them seen just once. The V gene's germline CDR1 is SGHRS and CDR2 YFSETQ. CDR3 length equals 13 residues. Trimming stripped 3 bases from V and 3 bases from J, with 9 bases between. This chain uses TRBV5-1 with TRBJ1-1; weak D call: TRBD1 (6 bases). The sequenced sample consisted of peripheral blood. The clonotype originates from a young man with COVID-19, enrolled during active disease. Here the CDR3 reads CASSSQGYTEAFF. The CDR3 DNA sequence: TGCGCCAGCAGCTCTCAGGGGTACACTGAAGCTTTCTTT.